This T cell receptor (beta chain) appears in the sequencing data of a study of T cells after posttransplantation cyclophosphamide. Remarks on this clone: Its antigen is as yet unknown.

TCRdb keeps only in-frame clones here, not all; method: immunoSEQ multiplex PCR. The sample has 25,000 to 35,000 clones, over 85% seen once. CDR1 and CDR2 from the germline V gene are ENHRY and SYGVKD. Trimming cost V 0 bases and J 1 base, with 6 bases left between them. The CDR3 length is 14 residues. Overall study results and limits: Recipient CMV seropositivity and CMV reactivation strongly tracked TRB clonality. Tissue-infiltrating T cells from skin or gut overlapped little with blood T cells.

The V call is TRBV10-3, the J call TRBJ1-1, with D unresolved. Sequenced input: PBMCs. The sequence came from a woman aged 40 to 50 with a blood cancer, CMV-positive, and with a related stem cell donor. CDR3 DNA sequence: TGTGCCATCAGTGAGTCGGCGGAGAACACTGAAGCTTTCTTT. Amino acid sequence: CAISESAENTEAFF.